The 6 T cell receptor beta chains reported below all come from one sample, sequenced in a study of T cells after yellow fever vaccination. MiXCR was run by TCRdb on the 5' RACE reads, yielding one entry per CDR3 protein. The profile covers approximately 250,000 distinct CDR3 sequences, with more than 3.5% appearing a single time and under 20% taken by the ten largest. The sequencing here drew on PBMCs, taken 15 days after the yellow fever booster vaccination. All receptors derive from a man younger than 35 who received the YFV17D yellow fever vaccine.

This clonotype was counted at least ten times. At one of its ends the junction is not consistent with the germline gene, which may arise from a read error. The chain is built from TRBV7-7 and TRBJ2-2; D unclear. Germline lookup yields CDR1 SSHAT and CDR2 FNYEAQ (reference sequence). This CDR3 comprises 14 residues. The CDR3 DNA reads as TGTGCTAGCAGCCTGGGGTTTCTCGCCGGGGAGCTGTTTTTT. Translation gives CASSLGFLAGELFF. The whole variable domain, filled in from reference TRBV7-7 and TRBJ2-2, reads GAGVSQSPRYKVTKRGQDVTLRCDPISSHATLYWYQQALGQGPEFLTYFNYEAQPDKSGLPSDRFSAERPEGSISTLTIQRTEQRDSAMYRCASSLGFLAGELFFGEGSRLTVL.

This clonotype was seen ten or more times. V is TRBV6-4 and J is TRBJ2-1; TRBD2 agrees at 12 bases. This CDR3 is built from 15 residues. Germline V gene lookup returns CDR1 MRHNA and CDR2 SNTAGT. The trim removed 6 bases at V and 8 bases at J, leaving 8 bases unmatched. In nucleotides, the CDR3 is TGTGCCAGCAGCCGGACTAGCGGGGAGGGGCATGAGCAGTTCTTC. This translates into CASSRTSGEGHEQFF.

This clonotype was recorded many times. CDR3 sequence: CASSSNSDRVSSPLHF. CDR3 coding DNA: TGTGCCAGCAGCTCTAACTCGGACAGGGTGTCTTCACCCCTCCACTTT. The chain couples TRBV7-2 to TRBJ1-6, with 8 positions matching TRBD1. J lost 9 bases, V lost 4 bases, and 11 bases had no gene match. This CDR3 is built from 16 residues. Germline V gives CDR1 SGHTA, CDR2 FQGNSA.

The table lists this clonotype with many counts. The DNA of the CDR3 is TGTGCCAGCAGTTTAACAGGGTCCCGTAGCAATCAGCCCCAGCATTTT. Protein product: CASSLTGSRSNQPQHF. This chain connects TRBV28 to TRBJ1-5, with a tentative D call TRBD1 (6 bases). V lost 2 bases, J lost 0 bases, and 11 bases lay in between. Germline V lookup: CDR1 MDHEN, CDR2 SYDVKM. This CDR3 is built from 16 residues. Together with reference TRBV28 and TRBJ1-5, the CDR3 gives the full variable domain: DVKVTQSSRYLVKRTGEKVFLECVQDMDHENMFWYRQDPGLGLRLIYFSYDVKMKEKGDIPEGYSVSREKKERFSLILESASTNQTSMYLCASSLTGSRSNQPQHFGDGTRLSIL.

This clonotype occurred many times. The rearrangement joins TRBV20-1 to TRBJ2-7, with D possibly being TRBD1 or TRBD2 (5 bases each). The CDR3 spans 14 residues. The V and J ends lost 2 bases and 2 bases respectively, with 13 bases between them. CDR1 DFQATT and CDR2 SNEGSKA come from the germline V gene (reference sequence). The CDR3 here is CSARYRDAPYEQYF. The CDR3 DNA reads as TGCAGTGCTAGATACCGGGACGCTCCCTACGAGCAGTACTTC.

This clonotype was detected many times. This chain links TRBV18 with TRBJ2-4; 7 bases are shared with TRBD1. This CDR3 has 16 amino acids. The trim removed 3 bases at V and 1 base at J, leaving 6 bases unmatched. Germline CDR1 reads KGHSH; CDR2 reads LQKENI. The CDR3 DNA follows: TGTGCCAGCTCACCGAAGACAGGGCGGGCCAAAAACATTCAGTACTTC. Translated, it gives CASSPKTGRAKNIQYF.